The next 25 T cell receptor beta chains were all read from a single sample in a study of cytomegalovirus exposure and HLA in healthy donors. Vbeta (60) and Jbeta (13) primers were used in the PCR. Generated by immunoSEQ multiplex PCR, the TCRdb table keeps only in-frame clones and is missing some. This sample has around 150,000 clones, with approximately 80% found just once. Sequenced sample: PBMCs. These receptors came from a middle-aged woman in good health and CMV-seropositive.

This clone was detected only once. The chain carries TRBV5-1 and TRBJ1-1; 8 positions match TRBD1. The junction had 1 base not matched to a gene; V was cut back by 0 bases and J by 3 bases. This CDR3 has 14 residues. Germline V gene sequence: CDR1 SGHRS, CDR2 YFSETQ. The CDR3: CASSLETGDTEAFF. DNA of the CDR3: TGCGCCAGCAGCTTGGAGACAGGGGACACTGAAGCTTTCTTT.

J is TRBJ2-7 and V is TRBV28, with 9 bases matching TRBD1. The CDR3 length is 15 residues. V was pared by 5 bases and J by 4 bases, with 9 bases of the junction left unmatched. From germline, CDR1 is MDHEN and CDR2 SYDVKM. The CDR3 nucleotides are TGTGCCAGCAGTCCGGGCGGACAGGGGAGATACGAGCAGTACTTC. This gives the protein CASSPGGQGRYEQYF.

This chain uses TRBV9 with TRBJ2-7; a weak D match, TRBD2 (5 bases). The CDR3 length is 14 residues. V lost 4 bases to trimming and J lost 4 bases, with 15 bases between them. The V gene's germline CDR1 is SGDLS and CDR2 YYNGEE. CDR3 in amino acids: CASSRRPEEYEQYF. As DNA, the CDR3 is TGTGCCAGCAGCAGAAGACCGGAGGAGTACGAGCAGTACTTC.

The sample holds one count of this clone. V and J are TRBV7-2 and TRBJ1-6, with 7 bases lining up with TRBD1. From germline, CDR1 is SGHTA and CDR2 FQGNSA. The CDR3 is made up of 15 amino acids. The V gene end was trimmed by 5 bases and the J gene end by 9 bases; junction bases not matched to a gene: 10. CDR3 amino acids: CASSTDRVWGSPLHF. As DNA, the CDR3 is TGTGCCAGCAGCACCGACAGGGTTTGGGGTTCACCCCTCCACTTT.

In this sample, this clone turned up many times. This chain uses TRBV27 with TRBJ2-1, with D tentatively TRBD2 (5 bases). Germline loops: CDR1 MNHEY, CDR2 SMNVEV (reference sequence). The CDR3 sequence is 12 residues long. V was shortened by 6 bases and J by 7 bases, with 10 bases between the two germline ends. CDR3 coding DNA: TGTGCCAGCAGCCGAGGGTGGAATGAGCAGTTCTTC. This codes for CASSRGWNEQFF.

The chain uses TRBV28 and TRBJ2-1, with D perhaps matching TRBD2 (5 bases). The V end was cut by 4 bases, the J end by 0 bases, with 7 bases between. The germline V gene encodes CDR1 MDHEN and CDR2 SYDVKM. The CDR3 is made up of 14 amino acids. The CDR3 protein is CASSYRDSYNEQFF. Here the CDR3 DNA reads TGTGCCAGCAGTTACCGGGACTCCTACAATGAGCAGTTCTTC.

This clone has only a few counts. V usage is TRBV4-2 and J usage is TRBJ1-2; D is ambiguous. Trimming left V 0 bases short and J 2 bases short, with 10 bases between. Germline CDR1 and CDR2: LGHNA and YNFKEQ. This CDR3 comprises 15 residues. The CDR3 region has the DNA TGTGCCAGCAGCCAAGAGGTTGCAGCGAACTATGGCTACACCTTC. Its protein product is CASSQEVAANYGYTF.

The DNA for the CDR3 is TGTGCCAGCAGTTTGGACTTCGAGCAGTACTTC. Translating it yields CASSLDFEQYF. This chain joins TRBV28 and TRBJ2-7, with D possibly matching TRBD2 (5 bases). The CDR3 is 11 residues long. The V and J ends lost 3 bases and 6 bases respectively, with 6 bases between them. CDR1 is MDHEN, CDR2 SYDVKM, per germline.

This chain joins TRBV10-3 and TRBJ2-3; 9 bases fit TRBD2. Germline CDR1 is ENHRY and CDR2 is SYGVKD. This CDR3 contains 12 residues. Trimming took 6 bases from V and 15 from J; bases not matched to a gene: 10. The CDR3 region is CAISASSGDRYF. The CDR3 nucleotides read TGTGCCATCAGCGCGTCTAGCGGGGATCGATATTTT.

This clone showed up just a few times. V gene TRBV2 combines with J gene TRBJ1-2; maybe TRBD1 (5 bases). Germline V lookup: CDR1 SNHLY, CDR2 FYNNEI. V was pared by 0 bases and J by 3 bases, with 11 bases between. The CDR3 is made up of 15 amino acids. In DNA form, the CDR3 reads TGTGCCAGCAGTGAAGCGCGGGGCAGTTACTATGGCTACACCTTC. Residues: CASSEARGSYYGYTF.

The V call is TRBV4-1, the J call TRBJ2-1, with a tentative D call TRBD2 (5 bases). Germline CDR1 reads MGHRA; CDR2 reads YSYEKL. Trimming shortened V by 1 base and J by 3 bases, and 7 bases separated the two germline ends. The CDR3 extends over 14 amino acids. For the CDR3, the DNA is TGCGCCAGCAGCCAAGTAGGGAGCTACAATGAGCAGTTCTTC. Protein: CASSQVGSYNEQFF.

The chain uses TRBV16 and TRBJ2-5; tentatively, D is TRBD1 (7 bases). Germline V CDR1 and CDR2: KGHSY, FQNENV. The CDR3 extends over 17 amino acids. The V gene lost 0 bases and the J gene lost 2 bases, with 16 bases spanning the gap. The CDR3 region is CASSQSEGAGQQETQYF. The CDR3 nucleotides read TGTGCCAGCAGCCAATCGGAGGGGGCGGGACAGCAAGAGACCCAGTACTTC.

The CDR3 nucleotides are TGTGCCAGCAGCTCGCAGGGAGGGGGAATCGCACCCCTCCACTTT. Translated: CASSSQGGGIAPLHF. The chain combines TRBV5-6 with TRBJ1-6; D is possibly TRBD1 (6 bases). Looked up from germline, CDR1 is SGHDT and CDR2 is YYEEEE. The length of the CDR3 is 15 residues. Trimming took 3 bases from V and 11 from J, leaving 18 bases between them.

V usage is TRBV23-1 and J usage is TRBJ2-4; 7 positions agree with TRBD2. TRBV23-1 is noted as an ORF with a role that remains uncertain. With 6 bases clipped from V and 1 base from J, the junction kept 6 bases outside the gene matches. The CDR3 covers 15 residues. The CDR3 region has the DNA TGCGCCAGCAGACCTTCGCGGGGGGCCAAAAACATTCAGTACTTC. Protein: CASRPSRGAKNIQYF.

In its sample, this clone was seen once. The chain carries TRBV9 and TRBJ2-5; D uncertain. The DNA end is more similar to TRBJ2-7, so the J call may be wrong. From germline, CDR1 is SGDLS and CDR2 YYNGEE. The CDR3 contains 11 residues. The CDR3 sequence: CASSVGGEQYF. The CDR3 nucleotides read TGTGCCAGCAGCGTAGGGGGCGAGCAGTACTTC.

The chain carries TRBV7-9 and TRBJ2-7; D not certain. Germline V gives CDR1 SEHNR, CDR2 FQNEAQ (reference sequence). Trimming removed 5 bases at V and 3 bases at J, with 14 bases between. This CDR3 comprises 14 residues. The CDR3, as DNA: TGTGCCAGCAGCCCGGTCCACCAAGTCTACGAGCAGTACTTC. Protein: CASSPVHQVYEQYF. Looking up the rest from reference TRBV7-9 and TRBJ2-7 gives the full variable domain: DTGVSQNPRHKITKRGQNVTFRCDPISEHNRLYWYRQTLGQGPEFLTYFQNEAQLEKSRLLSDRFSAERPKGSFSTLEIQRTEQGDSAMYLCASSPVHQVYEQYFGPGTRLTVT.

The rearrangement joins TRBV18 to TRBJ1-3; D not resolved. Trimming pared 0 bases from V and 2 bases from J, leaving 8 bases between. CDR1 KGHSH and CDR2 LQKENI come from the germline V gene. This CDR3 contains 15 residues. As DNA, the CDR3 is TGTGCCAGCTCACCACCTCCGGGTACTGGAAACACCATATATTTT. Its protein is CASSPPPGTGNTIYF.

The DNA of the CDR3 is TGTGCCAGCAGTTTCGCGGGGGCTAGCAATCAGCCCCAGCATTTT. It codes for CASSFAGASNQPQHF. The chain couples TRBV28 to TRBJ1-5; maybe TRBD1 (6 bases). CDR1 and CDR2 from the germline V gene are MDHEN and SYDVKM. This CDR3 has 15 residues. The ends were cut back, 3 bases at V and 0 bases at J, with 9 bases in the middle. Based on the CDR3 plus reference TRBV28 and TRBJ1-5, the full variable domain is DVKVTQSSRYLVKRTGEKVFLECVQDMDHENMFWYRQDPGLGLRLIYFSYDVKMKEKGDIPEGYSVSREKKERFSLILESASTNQTSMYLCASSFAGASNQPQHFGDGTRLSIL.

On this clone: A junction boundary mismatches the germline segment, possibly from a read error. V usage is TRBV7-9 and J usage is TRBJ1-1; D remains ambiguous. This CDR3 is 12 amino acids long. Per germline, CDR1 SEHNR and CDR2 FQNEAQ (reference sequence). The CDR3 nucleotides are TGTTCCAGCAGTCCGGTGAACACTGAAGCTTTCTTT. This encodes CSSSPVNTEAFF.

A single count supports this clone. The chain employs TRBV7-2 and TRBJ1-2, with D possibly TRBD1 on 5 matching bases. Looked up from germline, CDR1 is SGHTA and CDR2 is FQGNSA. The CDR3 runs to 13 residues. V shed 2 bases and J shed 5 bases, with 9 bases lying between them. For the CDR3, the DNA is TGTGCCAGCAGCTTACGCAGGGATTATGGCTACACCTTC. Protein: CASSLRRDYGYTF.

The V and J genes are TRBV5-1 and TRBJ2-2; 8 bases align to TRBD2. After removal of 1 base from V and 3 bases from J, the junction contained 2 bases not matched to a gene. CDR1 and CDR2 (germline): SGHRS, YFSETQ. This CDR3 region has 15 residues. The CDR3 reads CASSLPGGDTGELFF. CDR3 coding DNA: TGCGCCAGCAGCTTGCCGGGGGGGGACACCGGGGAGCTGTTTTTT. The variable domain in full, with the rest retrieved from reference TRBV5-1 and TRBJ2-2, is KAGVTQTPRYLIKTRGQQVTLSCSPISGHRSVSWYQQTPGQGLQFLFEYFSETQRNKGNFPGRFSGRQFSNSRSEMNVSTLELGDSALYLCASSLPGGDTGELFFGEGSRLTVL.

This clone was seen once. The rearrangement joins TRBV5-1 to TRBJ2-2; weak D call: TRBD1 (6 bases). The length of the CDR3 is 13 residues. The germline gives CDR1 SGHRS, CDR2 YFSETQ. The V and J ends lost 4 bases and 7 bases respectively, with 11 bases between them. The CDR3 loop is CASSPRGSGELFF. The CDR3 nucleotides are TGCGCCAGCAGCCCCAGGGGCAGCGGGGAGCTGTTTTTT.

The CDR3 spells CASSPGQGTDTQYF. The CDR3 bases are TGTGCCAGCAGCCCGGGACAGGGCACAGATACGCAGTATTTT. The chain links TRBV7-2 to TRBJ2-3; the match to TRBD1 covers 8 bases. CDR3 length: 14 amino acids. Looked up from germline, CDR1 is SGHTA and CDR2 is FQGNSA. J lost 1 base, V lost 5 bases, and 2 bases had no gene match.

The chain is built from TRBV13 and TRBJ2-2; 9 positions match TRBD1. CDR3 size: 16 residues. Trimming at V came to 6 bases and at J to 2 bases, leaving 7 bases not matched to a gene. CDR1 and CDR2 from the germline V gene are PRHDT and FYEKMQ (reference sequence). The DNA of the CDR3 is TGTGCCAGCAGTTCAGGACAGGGGAGAAACACCGGGGAGCTGTTTTTT. Its protein is CASSSGQGRNTGELFF.

The rearrangement joins TRBV7-9 to TRBJ2-3; TRBD2 matches 9 bases. The ends lost 5 bases at V and 3 bases at J; junction bases unmatched: 6. Germline V gives CDR1 SEHNR, CDR2 FQNEAQ (reference sequence). The CDR3 runs to 15 residues. The CDR3 DNA follows: TGTGCCAGCAGCCCAGCGGGAGGTTTGACAGATACGCAGTATTTT. Residues: CASSPAGGLTDTQYF.